The 3 T cell receptor beta chains in this list originate from one sample, sequenced in a study of blood T cell repertoires in COVID-19. Profiling relied on immunoSEQ multiplex PCR, and the TCRdb table lists in-frame clones only, not all of them. This table has over 200,000 clones, 80% to 90% appearing once. The sample comprised peripheral blood. The receptors were sampled from a man between 50 and 59 years old with COVID-19, enrolled during active disease.

On this clone: The sample contains more than one DNA sequence encoding this CDR3. The chain combines TRBV6-5 with TRBJ1-2; unclear D gene. CDR3 length equals 12 residues. V gave up 8 bases and J gave up 2 bases, with 9 bases separating them. Germline V gives CDR1 MNHEY, CDR2 SVGAGI. CDR3 DNA sequence: TGTGCCAGCGGCGGCGGGAACTATGGCTACACCTTC. It encodes CASGGGNYGYTF.

The chain has TRBV3-1 (or the pseudogene TRBV3-2) and TRBJ2-2, with 8 bases that match TRBD1. This CDR3 is 19 amino acids long. With 0 bases clipped from V and 8 bases from J, the junction kept 17 bases outside the gene matches. Germline values: CDR1 LGHDT, CDR2 YNNKEL (reference sequence). As DNA, the CDR3 is TGTGCCAGCAGCCAAGAAAGCCCGGACAGGGACCAAAAGGGAGGGGAGCTGTTTTTT. Amino acids: CASSQESPDRDQKGGELFF.

This clone was seen more than once but under ten times. The chain links TRBV7-2 to TRBJ1-2; 8 nucleotides align to TRBD1. The CDR3 runs 13 residues. Looked up from germline, CDR1 is SGHTA and CDR2 is FQGNSA. With 5 bases clipped from V and 8 bases from J, the junction kept 7 bases outside the gene matches. CDR3: CASSHTGGKGYTF. In nucleotides, the CDR3 is TGTGCCAGCAGCCACACAGGGGGTAAAGGCTACACCTTC.